Listed below are T cell receptor beta chains from one sample, sequenced in a study of T-cell reconstitution after alpha-beta-depleted transplantation in children. TCRdb recomputed calls from the PCR reads with MiXCR, one row per CDR3 protein. The table shows some 520,000 distinct CDR3 sequences, with over 25% occurring only once. This material consisted of PBMCs from the stem cell graft donor, taken from the stem cell graft. All receptors derive from a human donor who donated a stem cell graft to a child with aplastic anemia. Each CDR3 is given with its conserved first and last residue. For some rows the clone size is stated as once, few or many, or as a class when expanded; others skip it.

size,J,V,CDR3
few,TRBJ2-1,TRBV20-1,CSASWENSNEQFF
NA,TRBJ1-3,TRBV4-3,CASSQSTGGSGNTIYF
NA,TRBJ2-3,TRBV27,CASSLLGLAVNTDTQYF
few,TRBJ2-3,TRBV5-6,CASSFVGGENTQYF
NA,TRBJ1-2,TRBV6-5,CASSRGTYGYTF
NA,TRBJ2-3,TRBV5-4,CASSRPGLADTDTQYF
NA,TRBJ1-2,TRBV27,CASRRRDILNYGYTF
few,TRBJ1-1,TRBV5-4,CASSAGTGGVGTEAFF
NA,TRBJ2-3,TRBV6-5,CASSWAAPTDTQYF
NA,TRBJ2-1,TRBV19,CASSYRLAGGTSSYNEQFF
NA,TRBJ2-6,TRBV2,CASRRLSGSGANVLTF
NA,TRBJ2-1,TRBV29-1,CSGGGSHEQFF
few,TRBJ2-1,TRBV20-1,CSASPRLISSLGEQFF
few,TRBJ2-1,TRBV11-2,CASSLGMRREGPYNEQFF
few,TRBJ2-3,TRBV12-3/TRBV12-4,CASRDDTDTQYF
NA,TRBJ1-1,TRBV7-6,CASSLDQGAYTEAFF
few,TRBJ2-6,TRBV11-2,CASSSGQGGSSGANVLTF
NA,TRBJ1-5,TRBV29-1,CSVRDNNQPQHF
NA,TRBJ2-7,TRBV20-1,CSARDVPVSYEQYF
NA,TRBJ2-7,TRBV5-1,CASSPPDVSYEQYF
NA,TRBJ1-5,TRBV11-2,CASSLDRLGGPNQPQHF
few,TRBJ2-1,TRBV12-3/TRBV12-4,CASTESYEQFF
NA,TRBJ1-5,TRBV20-1,CSALQRFQPQHF
few,TRBJ2-3,TRBV18,CASSLHSGPDTQYF
few,TRBJ1-1,TRBV4-3,CASSQDRLMNTEAFF
NA,TRBJ1-4,TRBV7-2,CASSPAGISNEKLFF
NA,TRBJ2-7,TRBV4-2,CASSQETGYEQYF
NA,TRBJ2-1,TRBV20-1,CSALAPAGQFF
NA,TRBJ2-1,TRBV20-1,CSASVGSGSYNEQFF
few,TRBJ2-7,TRBV12-3/TRBV12-4,CAVGRDTYEQYF
NA,TRBJ2-7,TRBV6-2/TRBV6-3,CASRKTSGEQYF
NA,TRBJ1-1,TRBV5-4,CASSFGGPLDSEAFF
NA,TRBJ1-2,TRBV30,CAWTPPNGGSLYGYTF
many,TRBJ2-7,TRBV25-1,CASSDGGRRPSYEQYF
few,TRBJ2-5,TRBV21-1,CASSKPGQGRQETQYF
NA,TRBJ2-7,TRBV5-5,CASTSPRDRHAYEQYF
few,TRBJ1-1,TRBV29-1,CSVDRGQNTEAFF
NA,TRBJ2-4,TRBV5-1,CASSRTGGRTAKNIQYF
NA,TRBJ1-5,TRBV19,CASNFRDQPQHF
NA,TRBJ2-2,TRBV10-2,CASSRLAGPPGELFF
few,TRBJ2-5,TRBV20-1,CSARSQGAFETQYF
NA,TRBJ2-7,TRBV28,CASSVGGVNYEQYF
NA,TRBJ1-2,TRBV5-6,CASSFKQRFSYGYTF
NA,TRBJ2-3,TRBV5-6,CASSFTHGEVTDTQYF
NA,TRBJ2-5,TRBV4-1,CASSQDRDRGAETQYF
NA,TRBJ2-1,TRBV20-1,CSARGIGLAGVNEQFF
NA,TRBJ2-3,TRBV12-3/TRBV12-4,CASSQGLTITDTQYF
NA,TRBJ1-2,TRBV20-1,CSATGSPYGYTF
NA,TRBJ2-3,TRBV20-1,CSARQTSGPPGNTQYF
few,TRBJ2-1,TRBV29-1,CSVNPAGSYNEQFF
NA,TRBJ2-7,TRBV6-1,CASRNTGGRLAYEQYF